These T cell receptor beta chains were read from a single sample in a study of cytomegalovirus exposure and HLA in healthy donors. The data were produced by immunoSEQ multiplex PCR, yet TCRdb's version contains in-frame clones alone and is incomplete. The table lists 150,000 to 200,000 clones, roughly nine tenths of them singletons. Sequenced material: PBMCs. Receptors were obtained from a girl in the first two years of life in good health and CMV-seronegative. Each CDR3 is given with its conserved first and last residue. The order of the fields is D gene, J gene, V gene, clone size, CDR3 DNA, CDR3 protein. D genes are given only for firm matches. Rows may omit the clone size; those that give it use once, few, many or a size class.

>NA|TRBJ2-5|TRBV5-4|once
TGTGCCAGCAGCTTCGTCTCTAGGGGGGGGGAGACCCAGTACTTC
CASSFVSRGGETQYF
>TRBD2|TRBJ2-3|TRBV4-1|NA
TGCGCCAGCAGCCAAGGGTGGCGGGGGGTCACAGATACGCAGTATTTT
CASSQGWRGVTDTQYF
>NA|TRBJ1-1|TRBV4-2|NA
TGTGCCAGCAGCCAAGACAAACCCGCGTGGTACACTGAAGCTTTCTTT
CASSQDKPAWYTEAFF
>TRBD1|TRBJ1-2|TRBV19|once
TGTGCCAGTAGTACCGGGACAGGGGTTTATGGCTACACCTTC
CASSTGTGVYGYTF
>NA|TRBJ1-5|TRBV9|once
TGTGCCAGCAGCACATCCCACGTGGAGGTGAACAATCAGCCCCAGCATTTT
CASSTSHVEVNNQPQHF
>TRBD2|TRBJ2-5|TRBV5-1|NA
TGCGCCAGCAGCGCGGGACTAGCGGGAAGAGAGACCCAGTACTTC
CASSAGLAGRETQYF
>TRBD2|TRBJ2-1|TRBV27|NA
TGTGCCAGCAGTACCGGACTAGCGGGGGGGCCTCGGAATGAGCAGTTCTTC
CASSTGLAGGPRNEQFF
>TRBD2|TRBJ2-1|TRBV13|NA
TGTGCCAGCAGCTTAGGCCTTGTGGTAGGTAGACTAGCGGGGGGGAGACCCTACAATGAGCAGTTCTTC
CASSLGLVVGRLAGGRPYNEQFF
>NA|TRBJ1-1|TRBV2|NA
TGTGCCAGCAGTGAACCGCGAGAAGCTTTCTTT
CASSEPREAFF
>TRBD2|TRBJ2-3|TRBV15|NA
TGTGCCACCAGCAGAGATCTCGGGGGGAGGGCAGATACGCAGTATTTT
CATSRDLGGRADTQYF
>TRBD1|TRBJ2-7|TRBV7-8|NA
TGTGCCAGCAGCTTTGACAGGGTTCCGACCTACGAGCAGTACTTC
CASSFDRVPTYEQYF
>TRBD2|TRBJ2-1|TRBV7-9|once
TGTGCCAGCAGCTCCCCGGATACGACGGGACTAGCGGGAGTCCAGGAGCAGTTCTTC
CASSSPDTTGLAGVQEQFF
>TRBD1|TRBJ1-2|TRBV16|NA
TGTGCCAGCAGCCCCGGACAGGACTATGGCTACACCTTC
CASSPGQDYGYTF
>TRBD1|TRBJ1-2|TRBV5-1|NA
TGCGCCAGCAGCTTGGATCCTGGGACAGGGGAGGACTACACCTTC
CASSLDPGTGEDYTF
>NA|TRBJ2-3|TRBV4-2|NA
TGTGCCAGCAGCCAAGATCATGGCGCGGCAGGGGATACGCAGTATTTT
CASSQDHGAAGDTQYF
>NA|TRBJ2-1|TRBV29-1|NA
TGCAGCGTTGCGAGGACACTTGACAATGAGCAGTTCTTC
CSVARTLDNEQFF
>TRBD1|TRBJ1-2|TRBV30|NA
TGTGCCTGGAGTGGAATACCTACAGGGGGCTATGGCTACACCTTC
CAWSGIPTGGYGYTF
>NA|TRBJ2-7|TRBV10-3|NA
TGTGCCATCAGTGGGGACATAATGACCTACGAGCAGTACTTC
CAISGDIMTYEQYF